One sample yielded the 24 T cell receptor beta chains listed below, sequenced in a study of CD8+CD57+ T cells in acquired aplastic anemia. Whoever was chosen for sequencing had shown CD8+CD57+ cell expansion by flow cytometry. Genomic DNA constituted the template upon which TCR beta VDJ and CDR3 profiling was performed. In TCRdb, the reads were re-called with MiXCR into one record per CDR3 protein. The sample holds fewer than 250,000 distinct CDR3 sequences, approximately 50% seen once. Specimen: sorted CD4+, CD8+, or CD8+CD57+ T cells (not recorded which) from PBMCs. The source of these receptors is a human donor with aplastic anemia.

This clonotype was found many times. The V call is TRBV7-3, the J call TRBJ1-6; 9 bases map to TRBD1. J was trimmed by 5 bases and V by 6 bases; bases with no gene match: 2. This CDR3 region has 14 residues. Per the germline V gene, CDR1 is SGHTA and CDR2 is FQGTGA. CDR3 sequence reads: CASRGTGHNSPLHF. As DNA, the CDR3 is TGTGCCAGCAGGGGGACAGGGCATAATTCACCCCTCCACTTT.

CDR3 coding DNA: TGTGCCAGCTCACAGGCGGGACAGGGAAACTATGGCTACACCTTC. It translates to CASSQAGQGNYGYTF. The chain uses TRBV18 and TRBJ1-2; 9 bases map to TRBD1. After removal of 4 bases from V and 2 bases from J, the junction contained 5 bases not matched to a gene. The germline gives CDR1 KGHSH, CDR2 LQKENI. CDR3 length equals 15 residues.

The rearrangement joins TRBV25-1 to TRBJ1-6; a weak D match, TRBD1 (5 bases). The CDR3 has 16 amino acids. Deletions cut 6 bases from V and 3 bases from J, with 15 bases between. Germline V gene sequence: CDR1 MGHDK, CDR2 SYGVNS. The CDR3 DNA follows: TGTGCCAGCAGCTCCTTAATGGGGGTCTATAATTCACCCCTCCACTTT. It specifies CASSSLMGVYNSPLHF.

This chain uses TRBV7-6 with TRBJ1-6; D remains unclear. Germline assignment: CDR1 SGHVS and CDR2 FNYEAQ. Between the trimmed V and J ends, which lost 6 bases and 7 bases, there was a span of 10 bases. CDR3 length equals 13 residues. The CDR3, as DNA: TGTGCCAGCAGACAAGGTTTCAATTCACCCCTCCACTTT. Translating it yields CASRQGFNSPLHF.

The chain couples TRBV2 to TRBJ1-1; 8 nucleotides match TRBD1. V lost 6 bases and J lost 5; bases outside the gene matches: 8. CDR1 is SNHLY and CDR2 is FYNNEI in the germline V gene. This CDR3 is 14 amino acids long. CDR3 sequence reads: CASSGTGGRTEAFF. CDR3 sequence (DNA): TGTGCCAGCAGCGGTACAGGGGGGAGAACTGAAGCTTTCTTT.

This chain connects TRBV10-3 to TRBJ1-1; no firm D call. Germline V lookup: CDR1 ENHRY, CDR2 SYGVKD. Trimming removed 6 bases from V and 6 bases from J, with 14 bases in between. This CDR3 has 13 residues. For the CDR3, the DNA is TGTGCCATCAGATTTTCGGGGAAGGCTGAAGCTTTCTTT. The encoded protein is CAIRFSGKAEAFF.

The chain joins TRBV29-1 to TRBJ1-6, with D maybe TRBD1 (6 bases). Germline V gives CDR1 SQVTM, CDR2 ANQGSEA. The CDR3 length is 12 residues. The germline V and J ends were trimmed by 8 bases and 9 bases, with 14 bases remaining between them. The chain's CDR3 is CSQAGGLSPLHF. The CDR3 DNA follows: TGCAGCCAGGCCGGGGGGCTTTCACCCCTCCACTTT.

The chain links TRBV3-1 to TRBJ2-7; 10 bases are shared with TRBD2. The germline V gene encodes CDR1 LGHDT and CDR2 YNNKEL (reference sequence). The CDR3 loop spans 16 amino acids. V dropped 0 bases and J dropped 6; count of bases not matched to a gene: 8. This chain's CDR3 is CASSQDKREGQIEQYF. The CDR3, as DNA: TGTGCCAGCAGCCAAGATAAGCGGGAGGGCCAAATCGAGCAGTACTTC.

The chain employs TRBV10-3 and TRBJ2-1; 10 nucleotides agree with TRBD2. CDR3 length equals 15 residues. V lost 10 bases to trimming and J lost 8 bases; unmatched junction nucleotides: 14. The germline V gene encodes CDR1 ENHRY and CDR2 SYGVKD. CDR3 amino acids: CASLRKLAGPYEQFF. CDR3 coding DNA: TGTGCCAGCCTAAGAAAACTAGCGGGACCATATGAGCAGTTCTTC.

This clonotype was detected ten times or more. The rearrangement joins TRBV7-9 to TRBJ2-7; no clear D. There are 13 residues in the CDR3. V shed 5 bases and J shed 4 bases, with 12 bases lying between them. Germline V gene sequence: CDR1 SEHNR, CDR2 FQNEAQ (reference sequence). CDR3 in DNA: TGTGCCAGCAGCGAAGCGTCTGGATACGAGCAGTACTTC. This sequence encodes CASSEASGYEQYF.

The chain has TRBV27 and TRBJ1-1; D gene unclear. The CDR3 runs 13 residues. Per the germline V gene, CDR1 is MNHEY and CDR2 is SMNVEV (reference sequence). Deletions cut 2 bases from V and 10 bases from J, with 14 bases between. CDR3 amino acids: CASSLDPDIVAFF. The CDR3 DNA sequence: TGTGCCAGCAGTTTAGATCCGGATATCGTAGCTTTCTTT.

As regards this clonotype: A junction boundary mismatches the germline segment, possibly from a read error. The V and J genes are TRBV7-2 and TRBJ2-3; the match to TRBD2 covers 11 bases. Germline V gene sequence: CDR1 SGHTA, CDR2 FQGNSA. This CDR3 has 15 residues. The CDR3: CASSLAGGTADTQYF. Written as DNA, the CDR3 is TGTGCCAGCAGTTTAGCGGGGGGGACCGCAGATACGCAGTATTTT.

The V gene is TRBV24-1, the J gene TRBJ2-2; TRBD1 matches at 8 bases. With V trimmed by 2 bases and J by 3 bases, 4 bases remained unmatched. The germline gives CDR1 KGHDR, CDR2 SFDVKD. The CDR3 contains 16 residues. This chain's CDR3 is CATSDSPGQDTGELFF. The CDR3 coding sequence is TGTGCCACCAGTGATTCTCCGGGACAGGACACCGGGGAGCTGTTTTTT.

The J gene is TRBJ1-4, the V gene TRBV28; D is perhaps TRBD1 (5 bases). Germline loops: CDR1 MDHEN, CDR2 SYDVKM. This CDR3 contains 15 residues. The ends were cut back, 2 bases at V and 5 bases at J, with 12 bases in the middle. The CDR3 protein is CASSLGASLNEKLFF. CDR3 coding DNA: TGTGCCAGCAGTTTAGGGGCGTCTCTCAATGAAAAACTGTTTTTT. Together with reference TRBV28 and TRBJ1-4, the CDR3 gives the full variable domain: DVKVTQSSRYLVKRTGEKVFLECVQDMDHENMFWYRQDPGLGLRLIYFSYDVKMKEKGDIPEGYSVSREKKERFSLILESASTNQTSMYLCASSLGASLNEKLFFGSGTQLSVL.

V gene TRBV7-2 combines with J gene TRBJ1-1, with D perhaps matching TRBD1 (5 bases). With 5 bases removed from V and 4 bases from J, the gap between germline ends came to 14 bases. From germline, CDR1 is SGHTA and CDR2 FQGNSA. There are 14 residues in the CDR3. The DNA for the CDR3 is TGTGCCAGCAGCGGGGGTGCAAGGCGCACTGAAGCTTTCTTT. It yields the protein CASSGGARRTEAFF.

In nucleotides, the CDR3 is TGTGCCAGCAGCTTGGGGGGGGCGAACATTCAGTACTTC. This codes for CASSLGGANIQYF. The V and J genes are TRBV7-9 and TRBJ2-4, with D perhaps TRBD2 (7 bases). The CDR3 covers 13 residues. From germline, CDR1 is SEHNR and CDR2 FQNEAQ (reference sequence). Trimming stripped 3 bases from V and 7 bases from J, with 10 bases between.

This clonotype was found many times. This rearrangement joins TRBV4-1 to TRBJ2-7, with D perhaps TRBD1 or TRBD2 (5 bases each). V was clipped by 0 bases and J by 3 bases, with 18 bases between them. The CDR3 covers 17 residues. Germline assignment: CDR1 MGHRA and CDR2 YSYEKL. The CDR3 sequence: CASSQDPRQGPYYEQYF. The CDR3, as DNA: TGCGCCAGCAGCCAAGATCCCCGGCAGGGACCATACTACGAGCAGTACTTC.

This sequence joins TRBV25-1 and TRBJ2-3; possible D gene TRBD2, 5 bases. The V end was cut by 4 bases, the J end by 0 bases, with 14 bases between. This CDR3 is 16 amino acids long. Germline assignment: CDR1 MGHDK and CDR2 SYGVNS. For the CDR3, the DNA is TGTGCCAGCAGTGGGCCTTCGCGGACTAGCACAGATACGCAGTATTTT. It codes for CASSGPSRTSTDTQYF.

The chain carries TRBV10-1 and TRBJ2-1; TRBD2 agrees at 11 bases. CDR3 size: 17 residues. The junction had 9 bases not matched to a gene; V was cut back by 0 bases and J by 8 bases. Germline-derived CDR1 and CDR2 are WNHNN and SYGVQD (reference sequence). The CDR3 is CASSESVSGRGFYEQFF. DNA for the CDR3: TGCGCCAGCAGTGAGTCAGTTAGCGGGAGGGGTTTCTATGAGCAGTTCTTC.

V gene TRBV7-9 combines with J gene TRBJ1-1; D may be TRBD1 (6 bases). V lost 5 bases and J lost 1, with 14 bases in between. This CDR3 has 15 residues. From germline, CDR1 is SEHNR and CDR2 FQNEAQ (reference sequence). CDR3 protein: CASSSIQGPNTEAFF. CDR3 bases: TGTGCCAGCAGCAGTATACAGGGCCCGAACACTGAAGCTTTCTTT.

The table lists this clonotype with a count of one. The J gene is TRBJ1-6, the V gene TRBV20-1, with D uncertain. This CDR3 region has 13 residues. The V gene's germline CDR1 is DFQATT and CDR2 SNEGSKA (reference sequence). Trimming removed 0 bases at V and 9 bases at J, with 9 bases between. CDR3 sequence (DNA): TGCAGTGCTAGAGATCCTAACAGTTCACCCCTCCACTTT. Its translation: CSARDPNSSPLHF.

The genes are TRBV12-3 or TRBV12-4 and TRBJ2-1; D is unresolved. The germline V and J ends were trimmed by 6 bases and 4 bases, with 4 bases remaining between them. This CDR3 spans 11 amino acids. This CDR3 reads CASRQYNEQFF. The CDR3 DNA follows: TGTGCCAGCAGACAATACAATGAGCAGTTCTTC.

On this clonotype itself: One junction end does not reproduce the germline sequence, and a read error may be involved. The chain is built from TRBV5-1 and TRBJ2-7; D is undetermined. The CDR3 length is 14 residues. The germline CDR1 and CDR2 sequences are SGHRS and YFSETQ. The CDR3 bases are TGTGCCAGCAGCTTCGACCCCAGCTCCTACGAGCAGTACTTC. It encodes CASSFDPSSYEQYF. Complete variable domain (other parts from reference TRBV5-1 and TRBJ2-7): KAGVTQTPRYLIKTRGQQVTLSCSPISGHRSVSWYQQTPGQGLQFLFEYFSETQRNKGNFPGRFSGRQFSNSRSEMNVSTLELGDSALYLCASSFDPSSYEQYFGPGTRLTVT.

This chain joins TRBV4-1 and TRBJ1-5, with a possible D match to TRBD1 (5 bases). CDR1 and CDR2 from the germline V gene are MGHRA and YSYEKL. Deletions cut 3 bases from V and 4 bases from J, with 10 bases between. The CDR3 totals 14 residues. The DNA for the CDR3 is TGCGCCAGCAGCCACCTGGGGGGGAATCAGCCCCAGCATTTT. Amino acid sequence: CASSHLGGNQPQHF.